This paragraph covers one T cell receptor (beta chain) sequence. Sequenced by immunoSEQ multiplex PCR; TCRdb stores in-frame clones only, minus some. The sample has 90,000 to 110,000 clones, 90% seen once; the top ten hold 3.5% to 4.5%. This sample was taken from a study of control samples from healthy donors and cancer patients. The CDR3 is 14 residues long. The germline CDR1 and CDR2 sequences are SNHLY and FYNNEI. V gave up 7 bases and J gave up 5 bases, with 15 bases separating them. This TCR was sampled from a human donor in good health. The donor label of this sample is uncertain. This chain connects TRBV2 to TRBJ1-3; D unclear. Sequences were obtained from blood. The CDR3 sequence: CASKVAPRRNTIYF. CDR3 nucleotides: TGTGCCAGCAAAGTGGCCCCTCGTAGAAACACCATATATTTT.